These 8 T cell receptor beta chains originate from one sample sequenced in a study of PD-L1 blockade in urothelial cancer. Time point of the sample: pretreatment peripheral blood. TCRdb keeps only in-frame clones here, not all; method: immunoSEQ multiplex PCR. Altogether 70,000 to 95,000 clones are present, 84% being singletons, with the ten largest covering approximately 2.1%. The material sequenced was PBMCs, taken around atezolizumab (anti-PD-L1) treatment. These receptors all come from a man aged 60 to 69 with urothelial cancer.

CDR3 bases: TGTGCCAGCAGCTTAGGGCGGAATGAGCAGTTCTTC. As protein: CASSLGRNEQFF. The gene calls are TRBV11-2 and TRBJ2-1; D is undetermined. Germline CDR1 SGHAT, CDR2 FQNNGV. The CDR3 spans 12 residues. V lost 1 base and J lost 7, with 5 bases in between. Full variable domain (missing parts from reference TRBV11-2 and TRBJ2-1): EAGVAQSPRYKIIEKRQSVAFWCNPISGHATLYWYQQILGQGPKLLIQFQNNGVVDDSQLPKDRFSAERLKGVDSTLKIQPAKLEDSAVYLCASSLGRNEQFFGPGTRLTVL.

The rearrangement uses TRBV27 and TRBJ2-7, with 7 bases that match TRBD1. Losses at the gene ends were 6 bases for V and 2 bases for J; bases not matched to a gene: 1. This CDR3 comprises 12 residues. Looked up from germline, CDR1 is MNHEY and CDR2 is SMNVEV (reference sequence). The CDR3, as DNA: TGTGCCAGCAGAGGACAGGCCTACGAGCAGTACTTC. It translates to CASRGQAYEQYF.

The chain carries TRBV7-2 and TRBJ2-3, with 15 bases fitting TRBD2. The junction had 13 bases not matched to a gene; V was cut back by 7 bases and J by 2 bases. The CDR3 spans 19 residues. Germline loops: CDR1 SGHTA, CDR2 FQGNSA. CDR3: CASTPGLAGGRGNTDTQYF. The DNA of the CDR3 is TGTGCCAGCACTCCGGGACTAGCGGGGGGCCGGGGGAACACAGATACGCAGTATTTT.

This chain uses TRBV2 with TRBJ1-6, with TRBD1 matching over 8 bases. Germline CDR1 reads SNHLY; CDR2 reads FYNNEI. The CDR3 has 14 amino acids. The V and J ends lost 9 bases and 9 bases, in that order; junction bases with no gene match: 10. CDR3 in amino acids: CARGPGQEGSPLHF. CDR3 DNA sequence: TGTGCCAGGGGACCGGGACAGGAAGGTTCACCCCTCCACTTT.

The chain combines TRBV6-5 with TRBJ1-1; possibly TRBD1 for D (6 bases). Germline values: CDR1 MNHEY, CDR2 SVGAGI. The length of the CDR3 is 14 residues. Trimming took 6 bases from V and 2 from J, leaving 13 bases between them. CDR3 nucleotides: TGTGCCAGCAGCCTACAGGGACATAACACTGAAGCTTTCTTT. It translates to CASSLQGHNTEAFF.

V gene TRBV2 combines with J gene TRBJ2-1; possible D gene TRBD1, 5 bases. Germline V gene sequence: CDR1 SNHLY, CDR2 FYNNEI. V lost 7 bases, J lost 9 bases, and 25 bases lay in between. The CDR3 contains 16 residues. CDR3 in DNA: TGTGCCAGCAAAAAAGGGGCGAGTCGAACAATCGCTGAGCAGTTCTTC. This gives the protein CASKKGASRTIAEQFF.

The rearrangement links TRBV5-4 to TRBJ1-2, with D perhaps TRBD1 (5 bases). V was pared by 3 bases and J by 7 bases, with 16 bases between. Germline lookup yields CDR1 SGHNT and CDR2 YYREEE (reference sequence). This CDR3 spans 14 amino acids. CDR3 coding DNA: TGTGCCAGCAGCTCAACGGGCGGGGGGAGTGGCTACACCTTC. It translates to CASSSTGGGSGYTF.

V usage is TRBV5-6 and J usage is TRBJ2-1, with D perhaps TRBD2 (6 bases). There are 16 residues in the CDR3. Germline assignment: CDR1 SGHDT and CDR2 YYEEEE. Trimming stripped 1 base from V and 3 bases from J, with 14 bases between. CDR3 in DNA: TGTGCCAGCAGCTTGTACTCCGGACTACTCTACAATGAGCAGTTCTTC. It is translated as CASSLYSGLLYNEQFF.